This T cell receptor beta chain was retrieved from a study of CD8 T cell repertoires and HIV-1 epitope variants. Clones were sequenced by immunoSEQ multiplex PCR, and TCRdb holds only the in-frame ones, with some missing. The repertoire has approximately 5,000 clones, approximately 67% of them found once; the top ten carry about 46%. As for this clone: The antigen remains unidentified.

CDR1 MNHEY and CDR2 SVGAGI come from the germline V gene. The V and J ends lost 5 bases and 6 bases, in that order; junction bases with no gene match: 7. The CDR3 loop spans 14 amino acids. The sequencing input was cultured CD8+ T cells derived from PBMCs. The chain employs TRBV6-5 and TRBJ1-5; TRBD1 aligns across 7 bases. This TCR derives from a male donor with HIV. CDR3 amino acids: CASSIQGSAQPQHF. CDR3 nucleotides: TGTGCCAGCAGTATACAGGGGTCGGCTCAGCCCCAGCATTTT.